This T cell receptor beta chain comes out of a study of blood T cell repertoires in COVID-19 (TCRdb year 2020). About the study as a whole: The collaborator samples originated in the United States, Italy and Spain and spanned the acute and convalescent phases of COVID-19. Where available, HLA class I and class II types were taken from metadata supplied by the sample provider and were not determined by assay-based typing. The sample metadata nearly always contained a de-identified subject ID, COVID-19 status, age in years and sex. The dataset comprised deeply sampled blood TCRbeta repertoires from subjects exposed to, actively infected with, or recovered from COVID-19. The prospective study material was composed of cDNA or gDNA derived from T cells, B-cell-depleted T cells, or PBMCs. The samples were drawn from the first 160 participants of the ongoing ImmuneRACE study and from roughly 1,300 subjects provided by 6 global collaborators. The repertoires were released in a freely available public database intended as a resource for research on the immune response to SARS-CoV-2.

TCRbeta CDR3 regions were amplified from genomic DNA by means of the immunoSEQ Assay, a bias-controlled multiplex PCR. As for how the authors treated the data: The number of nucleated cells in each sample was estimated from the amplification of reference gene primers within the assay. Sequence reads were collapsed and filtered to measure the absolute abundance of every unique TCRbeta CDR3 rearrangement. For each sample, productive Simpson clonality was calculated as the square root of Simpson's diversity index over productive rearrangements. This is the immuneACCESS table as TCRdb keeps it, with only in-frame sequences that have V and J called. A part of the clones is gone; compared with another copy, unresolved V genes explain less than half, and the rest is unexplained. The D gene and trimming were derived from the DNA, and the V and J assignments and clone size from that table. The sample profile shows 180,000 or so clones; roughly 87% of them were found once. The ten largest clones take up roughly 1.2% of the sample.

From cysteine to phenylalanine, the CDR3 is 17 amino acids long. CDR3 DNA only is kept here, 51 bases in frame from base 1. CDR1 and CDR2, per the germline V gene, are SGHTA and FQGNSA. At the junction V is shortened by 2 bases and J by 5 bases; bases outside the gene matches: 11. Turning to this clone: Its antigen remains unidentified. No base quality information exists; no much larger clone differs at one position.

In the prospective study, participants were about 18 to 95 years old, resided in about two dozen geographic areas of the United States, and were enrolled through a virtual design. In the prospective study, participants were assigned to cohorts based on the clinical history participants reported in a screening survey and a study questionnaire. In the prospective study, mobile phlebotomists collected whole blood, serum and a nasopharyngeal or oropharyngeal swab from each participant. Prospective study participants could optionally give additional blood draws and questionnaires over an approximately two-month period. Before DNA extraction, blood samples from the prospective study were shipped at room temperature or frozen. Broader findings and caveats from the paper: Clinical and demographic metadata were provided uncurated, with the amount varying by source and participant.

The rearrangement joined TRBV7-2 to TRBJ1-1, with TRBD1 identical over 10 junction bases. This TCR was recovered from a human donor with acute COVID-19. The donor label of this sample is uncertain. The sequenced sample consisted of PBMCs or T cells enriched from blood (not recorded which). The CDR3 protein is CASSLPGTGETSTEAFF. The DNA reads TGTGCCAGCAGCTTACCCGGGACAGGGGAAACGTCAACTGAAGCTTTCTTT. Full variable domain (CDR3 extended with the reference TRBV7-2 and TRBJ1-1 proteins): GAGVSQSPSNKVTEKGKDVELRCDPISGHTALYWYRQSLGQGLEFLIYFQGNSAPDKSGLPSDRFSAERTGGSVSTLTIQRTQQEDSAVYLCASSLPGTGETSTEAFFGQGTRLTVV.